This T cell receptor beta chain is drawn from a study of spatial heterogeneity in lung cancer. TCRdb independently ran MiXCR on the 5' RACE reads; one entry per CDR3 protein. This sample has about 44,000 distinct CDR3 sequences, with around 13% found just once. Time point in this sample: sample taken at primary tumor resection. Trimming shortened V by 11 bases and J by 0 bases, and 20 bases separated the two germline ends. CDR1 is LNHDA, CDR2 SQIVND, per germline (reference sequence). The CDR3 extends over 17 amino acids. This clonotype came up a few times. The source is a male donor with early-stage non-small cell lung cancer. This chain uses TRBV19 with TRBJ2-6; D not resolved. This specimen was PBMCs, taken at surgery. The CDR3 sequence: CAHPRAPGSSGANVLTF. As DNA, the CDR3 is TGTGCCCACCCTCGGGCACCGGGCAGCTCTGGGGCCAACGTCCTGACTTTC.